This TCR beta chain emerged from a study of cytomegalovirus exposure and HLA in healthy donors. Study-wide results and limits: Association of a missense DCLRE1C variant with TCR beta V- and J-gene trimming was reported in a later analysis. Solely CMV serostatus was available to characterize immune exposure. For cytomegalovirus status, the classifier reportedly gave diagnoses with high specificity and sensitivity.

Vbeta (60) and Jbeta (13) primers were used in the PCR. Per the original data handling: A later analysis tallied 87 million or so unique TCR beta chains, 9 million to 12 million of them shared. The method was immunoSEQ multiplex PCR; TCRdb's version includes in-frame clones alone and lacks a portion of them. For V, J and clone size, that table is used; D and trimming come from the DNA. The sample consists of fewer than 200,000 clones, roughly 77% of them appearing once. Turning to this clone: Its antigen remains unknown.

The CDR3 contains 13 residues. V lost 4 bases to trimming and J lost 5 bases; unmatched junction nucleotides: 0. The germline gives CDR1 SGHNT, CDR2 YENEEA. This receptor was identified in a woman between 40 and 50 years old in good health and CMV-seropositive. V and J are TRBV11-3 and TRBJ2-3; 10 nucleotides line up with TRBD1. Sequenced: PBMCs. Here the CDR3 DNA reads TGTGCCAGCAGCTGGGACAGGGGAGATACGCAGTATTTT. Translation gives CASSWDRGDTQYF.